The T cell receptor (beta chain) described here comes from a study of CD8 T cells in ankylosing spondylitis. General study points: Ankylosing spondylitis blood appeared to be characterized by a TCR beta motif of about eight highly homologous variants.

TCRdb itself ran the 5' RACE reads through MiXCR, one entry per CDR3 protein. The sample consists of 800,000 to 900,000 distinct CDR3 sequences, 10% to 15% of them appearing once. CDR1 is DFQATT, CDR2 SNEGSKA, per germline (reference sequence). With V trimmed by 3 bases and J by 0 bases, 5 bases remained unmatched. The CDR3 totals 15 residues. Note on this clonotype: No antigen is known for it.

The sequence was collected from a male donor with ankylosing spondylitis. The rearrangement uses TRBV20-1 and TRBJ1-5, with TRBD1 matching over 7 bases. The sequencing sample was made of blood, either unsorted or a sorted T cell fraction (not recorded which). The CDR3 region has the DNA TGCAGTGCTAGTGTGGGACAGTATAGCAATCAGCCCCAGCATTTT. Translated, it gives CSASVGQYSNQPQHF.